The clone carrying this T cell receptor (beta chain) was detected a few times. The data were obtained in a study of T cell repertoires in cytomegalovirus infection. MiXCR, applied by TCRdb to the reads, yields one record per CDR3 protein. In the table there are 250,000 or so distinct CDR3 sequences, roughly 9% of which are singletons. V dropped 5 bases and J dropped 5; count of bases not matched to a gene: 13. The CDR3 consists of 16 residues. Germline V gene lookup returns CDR1 LNHDA and CDR2 SQIVND (reference sequence). The sequencing sample was made of PBMCs. The receptor's source is a human donor in good health (CMV status not recorded). Some clones in this sample may be carry-over from other donors' samples. This chain uses TRBV19 with TRBJ1-1, with 8 bases fitting TRBD1. CDR3 coding DNA: TGTGCCAGTAGTCCGGGACAGGACCTTAGGTCTACTGAAGCTTTCTTT. It specifies CASSPGQDLRSTEAFF.